The clone carrying this T cell receptor beta chain was detected only once. Trimming shortened V by 7 bases and J by 5 bases, and 21 bases separated the two germline ends. Per the germline V gene, CDR1 is SGHRS and CDR2 is YFSETQ. The CDR3 consists of 15 residues. Libraries were prepared by immunoSEQ multiplex PCR; TCRdb keeps only in-frame clonotypes and omits some of them. The repertoire holds about 82,000 clones, with 75% to 90% as singletons. The sample comes from a study of OX40 agonist ivuxolimab in advanced cancers. The source is an adult with an advanced solid tumor such as melanoma, head and neck, liver or kidney cancer. This specimen was CD4+ or CD8+ T cells sorted from blood, taken in a trial of the OX40 agonist ivuxolimab. The chain uses TRBV5-1 and TRBJ1-1; no definite D call. CDR3 in DNA: TGCGCCAGCGCCCCGGACCCTCAGAGGTGGACTGAAGCTTTCTTT. It translates to CASAPDPQRWTEAFF.